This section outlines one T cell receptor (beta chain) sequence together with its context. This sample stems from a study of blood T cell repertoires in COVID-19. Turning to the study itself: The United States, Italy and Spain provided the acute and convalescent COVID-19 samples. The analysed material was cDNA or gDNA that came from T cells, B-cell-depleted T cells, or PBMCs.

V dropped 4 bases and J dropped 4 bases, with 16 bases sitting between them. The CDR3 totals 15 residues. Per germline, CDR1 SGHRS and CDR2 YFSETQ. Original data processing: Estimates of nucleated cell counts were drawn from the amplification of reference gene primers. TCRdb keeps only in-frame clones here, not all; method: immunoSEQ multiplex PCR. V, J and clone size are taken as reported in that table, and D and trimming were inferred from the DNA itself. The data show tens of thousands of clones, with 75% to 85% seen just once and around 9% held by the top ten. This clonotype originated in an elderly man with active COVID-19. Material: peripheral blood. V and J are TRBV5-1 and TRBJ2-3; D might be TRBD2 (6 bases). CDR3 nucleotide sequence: TGCGCCAGCAGCCTCACTAGCTCCCCCGCAGATACGCAGTATTTT. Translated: CASSLTSSPADTQYF.